This T cell receptor beta chain was sequenced in a study of CD8+ T cells in alopecia areata. Documented treatment: oral pan-JAK inhibitor, 5-10 mg twice daily. Collection of lesional scalp punch biopsies and peripheral blood was performed in alopecia areata patients. Sequencing used cDNA as its template, made by extracting RNA and reverse transcribing it. TCRdb keeps only in-frame clones here, not all; method: immunoSEQ multiplex PCR. The repertoire consists of about 3,600 clones, with roughly 70% occurring once and the leading ten covering 7% to 10%. The CDR3 extends over 15 amino acids. Trimming at V came to 5 bases and at J to 2 bases, leaving 4 bases not matched to a gene. Germline V gene data show CDR1 as LNHDA and CDR2 as SQIVND (reference sequence).

The sequence came from a human donor with alopecia areata. The chain combines TRBV19 with TRBJ2-1; 9 bases are shared with TRBD2. The sequenced sample was skin, obtained at week 24, from a patient treated with tofacitinib. CDR3 protein: CASSPTSGAYNEQFF. In DNA, the CDR3 is TGTGCCAGTAGTCCGACTAGCGGTGCCTACAATGAGCAGTTCTTC.